The present entry profiles one T cell receptor beta chain with its context. Its cognate antigen is unknown. This sample is drawn from a study of T cells after yellow fever vaccination. Study-level points and caveats: Shared CD4/CD8 clonotypes were a small share, likely from convergent recombination.

Deletions cut 2 bases from V and 8 bases from J, with 15 bases between. Per the germline V gene, CDR1 is SNHLY and CDR2 is FYNNEI. This CDR3 is 15 amino acids long. UMIs were added to TCR cDNA along with a universal primer site when it was made by 5'RACE template switching. TCRdb re-derived calls from the 5' RACE reads in MiXCR, one entry per CDR3 protein. The data show approximately 150,000 distinct CDR3 sequences, about a tenth seen once. Source: CD8+ T cells sorted from PBMCs, taken 45 days after the yellow fever booster vaccination. The chain links TRBV2 to TRBJ2-2; D may match TRBD1 or TRBD2 (6 bases each). This clonotype originated in a man aged 18 to 29 who received the YFV17D yellow fever vaccine. CDR3 nucleotides: TGTGCCAGCAGTGAACCAGGTCGGGGGCTGGGGGAGCTGTTTTTT. Its protein is CASSEPGRGLGELFF.